Below are 22 T cell receptor beta chains sequenced from a single sample in a study of cytomegalovirus exposure and HLA in healthy donors. Use of 60 Vbeta and 13 Jbeta primers characterized the PCR. The method was immunoSEQ multiplex PCR; TCRdb's version includes in-frame clones alone and lacks a portion of them. The table records tens of thousands of clones, approximately 75% of them present only once. The sequencing sample was made of PBMCs. The origin of the receptors is a man aged 55 to 70 in good health and CMV-seropositive.

Here the CDR3 DNA reads TGTGCCAGCAGCGTGACAGGGGCTGCGACTGAAGCTTTCTTT. It codes for CASSVTGAATEAFF. The rearrangement uses TRBV7-9 and TRBJ1-1, with 8 bases that match TRBD1. The V and J ends lost 5 bases and 5 bases, in that order; junction bases with no gene match: 7. Germline V CDR1 and CDR2: SEHNR, FQNEAQ (reference sequence). This CDR3 spans 14 amino acids. Full variable domain (missing parts from reference TRBV7-9 and TRBJ1-1): DTGVSQNPRHKITKRGQNVTFRCDPISEHNRLYWYRQTLGQGPEFLTYFQNEAQLEKSRLLSDRFSAERPKGSFSTLEIQRTEQGDSAMYLCASSVTGAATEAFFGQGTRLTVV.

V gene TRBV7-9 combines with J gene TRBJ2-7, with D perhaps TRBD1 (8 bases). Germline loops: CDR1 SEHNR, CDR2 FQNEAQ (reference sequence). Between the trimmed V and J ends, which lost 8 bases and 7 bases, there was a span of 18 bases. This CDR3 region has 13 residues. Written as DNA, the CDR3 is TGTGCCAGCGGCACAGGGGGGGCTGGGGAGCAGTACTTC. It codes for CASGTGGAGEQYF.

Worth noting for this clone: At one boundary the junction diverges from the germline segment, which might be a read error. The J gene is TRBJ2-2, the V gene TRBV7-9, with 10 bases fitting TRBD1. The CDR3 sequence is 15 residues long. Per the germline V gene, CDR1 is SEHNR and CDR2 is FQNEAQ (reference sequence). The CDR3 DNA follows: TGTTCCAGCAGCATCCGGACAGGGGGCACCGGGGAGCTGTTTTTT. Translation: CSSSIRTGGTGELFF.

The V and J genes are TRBV2 and TRBJ2-1, with a possible D match to TRBD2 (5 bases). This CDR3 contains 15 residues. Trimming took 4 bases from V and 2 from J, leaving 12 bases between them. Germline assignment: CDR1 SNHLY and CDR2 FYNNEI. DNA for the CDR3: TGTGCCAGCAGTGGCGGACTCTTAACCTACAATGAGCAGTTCTTC. Encoded protein: CASSGGLLTYNEQFF.

The chain recombines TRBV6-1 with TRBJ1-5; D unresolved. CDR1 is MNHNS, CDR2 SASEGT, per germline. V lost 2 bases and J lost 2, with 16 bases in between. There are 17 residues in the CDR3. The CDR3 DNA follows: TGTGCCAGCAGTGAACGGGTGGAGATAGTGGGCAATCAGCCCCAGCATTTT. It encodes CASSERVEIVGNQPQHF.

This chain links TRBV27 with TRBJ2-7; weak D call: TRBD1 (6 bases). V lost 5 bases, J lost 3 bases, and 8 bases lay in between. The length of the CDR3 is 12 residues. Per germline, CDR1 MNHEY and CDR2 SMNVEV (reference sequence). The CDR3 sequence is CASSPTGYEQYF. In nucleotides, the CDR3 is TGTGCCAGCAGTCCGACAGGCTACGAGCAGTACTTC.

V is TRBV15 and J is TRBJ1-5; D is unclear. Germline CDR1 and CDR2: LNHNV and YYDKDF (reference sequence). The CDR3 covers 16 residues. V dropped 1 base and J dropped 0 bases, with 10 bases sitting between them. The CDR3 here is CATSRGTPYSNQPQHF. The CDR3 nucleotides read TGTGCCACCAGCAGAGGGACTCCCTATAGCAATCAGCCCCAGCATTTT. The full variable domain, in which reference TRBV15 and TRBJ1-5 provide the parts outside the CDR3, is DAMVIQNPRYQVTQFGKPVTLSCSQTLNHNVMYWYQQKSSQAPKLLFHYYDKDFNNEADTPDNFQSRRPNTSFCFLDIRSPGLGDTAMYLCATSRGTPYSNQPQHFGDGTRLSIL.

This rearrangement joins TRBV6-1 to TRBJ2-7, with no clear D. Germline V gene lookup returns CDR1 MNHNS and CDR2 SASEGT. Trimming took 6 bases from V and 3 from J, leaving 6 bases between them. The CDR3 is 11 amino acids. The CDR3 DNA sequence: TGTGCCAGCAGGTTCGGCTACGAGCAGTACTTC. Amino acid sequence: CASRFGYEQYF.

This clone was seen once. The CDR3 is CASSLDGGSTDTQYF. Written as DNA, the CDR3 is TGTGCCAGCAGCTTAGACGGGGGGAGCACAGATACGCAGTATTTT. This sequence joins TRBV7-9 and TRBJ2-3; TRBD2 matches 7 bases. This CDR3 spans 15 amino acids. Germline V lookup: CDR1 SEHNR, CDR2 FQNEAQ (reference sequence). V shed 1 base and J 0 bases; nucleotides not matched to a gene: 1. The variable domain in full, completed from reference TRBV7-9 and TRBJ2-3, reads DTGVSQNPRHKITKRGQNVTFRCDPISEHNRLYWYRQTLGQGPEFLTYFQNEAQLEKSRLLSDRFSAERPKGSFSTLEIQRTEQGDSAMYLCASSLDGGSTDTQYFGPGTRLTVL.

The chain employs TRBV6-1 and TRBJ2-1, with TRBD1 matching 8 bases. From germline, CDR1 is MNHNS and CDR2 SASEGT. V lost 7 bases, J lost 7 bases, and 6 bases stayed unmatched. This CDR3 has 13 amino acids. CDR3 in DNA: TGTGCCAGCACACGACAGGGGTGGAATGAGCAGTTCTTC. Its protein product is CASTRQGWNEQFF.

This sequence joins TRBV5-1 and TRBJ2-3; 8 nucleotides match TRBD1. CDR1 and CDR2 (germline): SGHRS, YFSETQ. J lost 0 bases, V lost 4 bases, and 4 bases had no gene match. The CDR3 covers 15 residues. CDR3 residues: CASSLQGVSTDTQYF. The CDR3 nucleotides are TGCGCCAGCAGCCTACAGGGGGTTAGCACAGATACGCAGTATTTT.

In this sample, this clone turned up once. The chain couples TRBV6-9 to TRBJ2-1; 8 bases line up with TRBD2. The trim removed 7 bases at V and 5 bases at J, leaving 7 bases unmatched. This CDR3 contains 14 residues. Germline CDR1 is MNHGY and CDR2 is SVAAGI. Written as DNA, the CDR3 is TGTGCCAGCATGCCGCTAGCGGGTAACAATGAGCAGTTCTTC. Residues: CASMPLAGNNEQFF.

This clone was seen only a few times. The chain couples TRBV11-2 to TRBJ2-5; 7 nucleotides align to TRBD2. Germline CDR1 reads SGHAT; CDR2 reads FQNNGV. J gave up 5 bases and V 5 bases, and 8 bases lay outside the gene matches. CDR3 length: 14 amino acids. In nucleotides, the CDR3 is TGTGCCAGCAGCCTAAAGCGGGGTTGGGAGACCCAGTACTTC. Amino acid sequence: CASSLKRGWETQYF.

Of note for this clone: One end of the junction does not line up with germline, which may come from a read error. The V call is TRBV4-1, the J call TRBJ1-5; D call uncertain. CDR1 and CDR2 from the germline V gene are MGHRA and YSYEKL. This CDR3 has 14 residues. The DNA for the CDR3 is TGCGCCAGCAGCCCCGAGTATAGCCATCAGCCCCAGCATTTT. Residues: CASSPEYSHQPQHF.

This clone has a handful of counts. The chain joins TRBV11-2 to TRBJ1-5; D is perhaps TRBD1 (5 bases). CDR3 length: 16 amino acids. Trimming removed 3 bases from V and 0 bases from J, with 12 bases in between. Germline V gene lookup returns CDR1 SGHAT and CDR2 FQNNGV. CDR3 in amino acids: CASSLGQTYSNQPQHF. The CDR3 coding sequence is TGTGCCAGCAGCTTGGGGCAGACATATAGCAATCAGCCCCAGCATTTT.

As to this clone: One junction end disagrees with the germline gene, perhaps due to a read error. This chain uses TRBV10-3 with TRBJ2-7; 8 bases are a match to TRBD1. The CDR3 length is 13 residues. The germline V gene has CDR1 ENHRY and CDR2 SYGVKD. CDR3 in amino acids: CASSYGDRYEQYF. The CDR3 nucleotides read TGTGCCAGCAGTTACGGGGACAGGTACGAGCAGTACTTC.

The chain has TRBV5-5 and TRBJ2-1, with 11 bases fitting TRBD2. Germline V gene sequence: CDR1 SGHKS, CDR2 YYEKEE (reference sequence). This CDR3 comprises 18 residues. The junction had 9 bases not matched to a gene; V was cut back by 4 bases and J by 0 bases. CDR3 protein: CASSATSGRMSSYNEQFF. Here the CDR3 DNA reads TGTGCCAGCAGCGCTACTAGCGGGAGAATGAGCTCCTACAATGAGCAGTTCTTC.

Details on this clone: One junction end disagrees with the germline gene, perhaps due to a read error. The CDR3 here is CASSNRDYGYTF. The CDR3 region has the DNA TGTGCCAGTAGTAACCGGGACTACGGCTACACCTTC. The chain carries TRBV19 and TRBJ1-2, with TRBD1 as a possible D gene (5 bases). This CDR3 has 12 amino acids. Germline V lookup: CDR1 LNHDA, CDR2 SQIVND (reference sequence).

The chain recombines TRBV10-2 with TRBJ2-7; 9 bases are a match to TRBD2. The CDR3 consists of 17 residues. CDR1 and CDR2 from the germline V gene are WSHSY and SAAADI. V lost 3 bases to trimming and J lost 5 bases; unmatched junction nucleotides: 14. CDR3 in DNA: TGCGCCAGCAGTGACCCTGGGGCGCGGGGGGGCGTGAACGAGCAGTACTTC. As protein: CASSDPGARGGVNEQYF.

This clone was detected a few times. This chain uses TRBV5-6 with TRBJ1-1, with D uncertain. Between the trimmed V and J ends, which lost 4 bases and 5 bases, there was a span of 15 bases. Germline V gives CDR1 SGHDT, CDR2 YYEEEE. This CDR3 is 14 amino acids long. CDR3 nucleotide sequence: TGTGCCAGCAGCGTACTAGCTGGAGGGACTGAAGCTTTCTTT. It encodes CASSVLAGGTEAFF. Supplemented by reference TRBV5-6 and TRBJ1-1, the full variable domain reads DAGVTQSPTHLIKTRGQQVTLRCSPKSGHDTVSWYQQALGQGPQFIFQYYEEEERQRGNFPDRFSGHQFPNYSSELNVNALLLGDSALYLCASSVLAGGTEAFFGQGTRLTVV.

This chain uses TRBV2 with TRBJ1-1; no reliable D call. CDR1 is SNHLY, CDR2 FYNNEI, per germline. The CDR3 is made up of 14 amino acids. Trimming removed 4 bases from V and 0 bases from J, with 9 bases in between. The CDR3, as DNA: TGTGCCAGCAGTGCCTCAGATATGAACACTGAAGCTTTCTTT. Translation gives CASSASDMNTEAFF.

The chain couples TRBV7-9 to TRBJ2-5; 9 bases map to TRBD1. The CDR3 is 14 amino acids. Germline-derived CDR1 and CDR2 are SEHNR and FQNEAQ (reference sequence). With 2 bases clipped from V and 5 bases from J, the junction kept 3 bases outside the gene matches. In DNA, the CDR3 is TGTGCCAGCAGCTTAACAGGGGGCGCGGAGACCCAGTACTTC. Translation: CASSLTGGAETQYF. The full variable domain, with the rest looked up from reference TRBV7-9 and TRBJ2-5, is DTGVSQNPRHKITKRGQNVTFRCDPISEHNRLYWYRQTLGQGPEFLTYFQNEAQLEKSRLLSDRFSAERPKGSFSTLEIQRTEQGDSAMYLCASSLTGGAETQYFGPGTRLLVL.